Sequencing of this T cell receptor beta chain was carried out in a study of blood T cell repertoires in COVID-19. The wider study: Sites across the United States, Italy and Spain contributed samples from acute and convalescent COVID-19. The cDNA or gDNA used as material had been derived from T cells, B-cell-depleted T cells, or PBMCs.

The authors' processing: How many nucleated cells were present was estimated from reference gene primer amplification. Clones were sequenced by immunoSEQ multiplex PCR, and TCRdb holds only the in-frame ones, with some missing. That table gives V, J and clone size, and the DNA gave D and trimming. The table shows around 100,000 clones, with 84% occurring only once. This CDR3 comprises 16 residues. V lost 3 bases and J lost 6; bases outside the gene matches: 7. Germline V gives CDR1 SGDLS, CDR2 YYNGEE. This clone was seen a few times. The sample taken for sequencing was peripheral blood. This chain joins TRBV9 and TRBJ2-2; 11 nucleotides line up with TRBD2. The origin of this receptor is a middle-aged man with active or convalescent COVID-19. CDR3 in amino acids: CASSDSGGAGAGELFF. The CDR3 DNA reads TGTGCCAGCAGCGATAGCGGGGGGGCTGGGGCCGGGGAGCTGTTTTTT.